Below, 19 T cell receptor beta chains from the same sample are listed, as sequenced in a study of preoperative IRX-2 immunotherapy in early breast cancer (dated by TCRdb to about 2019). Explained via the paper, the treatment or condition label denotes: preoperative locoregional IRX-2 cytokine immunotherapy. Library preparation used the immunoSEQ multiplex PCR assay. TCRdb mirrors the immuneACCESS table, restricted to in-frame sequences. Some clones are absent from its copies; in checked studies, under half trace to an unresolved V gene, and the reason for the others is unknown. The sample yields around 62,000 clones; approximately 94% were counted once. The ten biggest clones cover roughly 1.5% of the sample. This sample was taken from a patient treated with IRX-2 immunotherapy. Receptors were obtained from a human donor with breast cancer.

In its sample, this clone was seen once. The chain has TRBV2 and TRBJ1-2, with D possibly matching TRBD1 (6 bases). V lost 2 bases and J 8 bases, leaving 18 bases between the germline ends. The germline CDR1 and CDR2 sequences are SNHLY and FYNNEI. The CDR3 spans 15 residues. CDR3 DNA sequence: TGTGCCAGCAGTGAAAGTAGGGGGACGCCGGAGGGCTACACCTTC. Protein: CASSESRGTPEGYTF.

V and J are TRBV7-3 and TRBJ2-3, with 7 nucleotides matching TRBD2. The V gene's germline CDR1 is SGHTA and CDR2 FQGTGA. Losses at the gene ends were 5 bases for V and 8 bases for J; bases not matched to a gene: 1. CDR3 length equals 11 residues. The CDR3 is CASSGGGTQYF. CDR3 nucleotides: TGTGCCAGCAGCGGGGGGGGTACGCAGTATTTT.

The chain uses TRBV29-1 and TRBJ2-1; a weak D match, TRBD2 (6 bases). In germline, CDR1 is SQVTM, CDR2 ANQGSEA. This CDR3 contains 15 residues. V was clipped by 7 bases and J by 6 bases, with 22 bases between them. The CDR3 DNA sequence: TGCAGCGCCGTATTAGCGGCCTTCCGCGGCAATGAGCAGTTCTTC. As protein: CSAVLAAFRGNEQFF.

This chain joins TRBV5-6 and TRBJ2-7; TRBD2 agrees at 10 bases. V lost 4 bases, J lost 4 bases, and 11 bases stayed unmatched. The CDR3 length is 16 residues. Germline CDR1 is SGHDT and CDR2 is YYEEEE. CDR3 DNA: TGTGCCAGCAGCCCGATCCTTAGCGGGAGGCATTACGAGCAGTACTTC. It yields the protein CASSPILSGRHYEQYF.

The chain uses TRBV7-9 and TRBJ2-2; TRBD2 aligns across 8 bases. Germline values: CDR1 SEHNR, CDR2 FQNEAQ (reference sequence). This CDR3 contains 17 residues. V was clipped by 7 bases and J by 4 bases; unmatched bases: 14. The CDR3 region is CASTPLGLGRPTGELFF. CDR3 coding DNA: TGTGCCAGCACCCCTTTGGGACTAGGACGACCCACCGGGGAGCTGTTTTTT.

The CDR3 spells CASSPRERGYQETQYF. CDR3 DNA sequence: TGTGCCAGCAGCCCCAGGGAGCGGGGGTACCAAGAGACCCAGTACTTC. The rearrangement links TRBV7-9 to TRBJ2-5, with TRBD2 matching over 8 bases. Germline CDR1 and CDR2: SEHNR and FQNEAQ (reference sequence). V shed 5 bases and J 0 bases; nucleotides not matched to a gene: 8. CDR3 length equals 16 residues.

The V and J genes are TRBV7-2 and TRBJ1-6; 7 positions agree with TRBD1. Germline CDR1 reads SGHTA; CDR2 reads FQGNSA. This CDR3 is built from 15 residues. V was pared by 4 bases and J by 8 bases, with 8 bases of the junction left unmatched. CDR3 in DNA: TGTGCCAGCAGCTCTCAACCAGGGGGGGATTCACCCCTCCACTTT. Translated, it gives CASSSQPGGDSPLHF.

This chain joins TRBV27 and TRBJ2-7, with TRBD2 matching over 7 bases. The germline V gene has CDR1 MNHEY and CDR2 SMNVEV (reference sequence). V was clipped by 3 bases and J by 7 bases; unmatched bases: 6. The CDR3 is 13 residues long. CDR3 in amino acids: CASSLSTGGEQYF. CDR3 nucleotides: TGTGCCAGCAGTTTGTCCACCGGGGGGGAGCAGTACTTC.

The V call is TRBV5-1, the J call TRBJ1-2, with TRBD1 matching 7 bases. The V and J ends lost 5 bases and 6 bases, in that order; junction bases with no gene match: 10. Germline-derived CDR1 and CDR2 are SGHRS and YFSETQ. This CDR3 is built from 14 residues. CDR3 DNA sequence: TGCGCCAGCAGTTCACCGAGCAGGGGGGATGGCTACACCTTC. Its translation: CASSSPSRGDGYTF.

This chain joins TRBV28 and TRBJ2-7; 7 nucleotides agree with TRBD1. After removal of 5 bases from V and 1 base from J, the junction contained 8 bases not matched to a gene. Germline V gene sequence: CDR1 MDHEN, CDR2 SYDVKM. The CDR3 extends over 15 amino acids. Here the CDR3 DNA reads TGTGCCAGCAGTGACCACGACAGGGTTTCCTACGAGCAGTACTTC. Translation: CASSDHDRVSYEQYF. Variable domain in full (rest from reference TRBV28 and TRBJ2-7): DVKVTQSSRYLVKRTGEKVFLECVQDMDHENMFWYRQDPGLGLRLIYFSYDVKMKEKGDIPEGYSVSREKKERFSLILESASTNQTSMYLCASSDHDRVSYEQYFGPGTRLTVT.

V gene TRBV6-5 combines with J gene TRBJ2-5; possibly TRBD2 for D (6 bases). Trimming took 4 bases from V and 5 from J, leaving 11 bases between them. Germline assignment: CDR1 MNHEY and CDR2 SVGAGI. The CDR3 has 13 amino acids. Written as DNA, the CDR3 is TGTGCCAGCAGTTGGGCGGGGCCGGAGACCCAGTACTTC. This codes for CASSWAGPETQYF.

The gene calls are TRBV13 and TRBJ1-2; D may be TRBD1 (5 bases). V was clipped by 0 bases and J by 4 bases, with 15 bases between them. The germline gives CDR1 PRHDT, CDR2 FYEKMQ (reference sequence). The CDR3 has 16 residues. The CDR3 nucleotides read TGTGCCAGCAGCTTAGGCCGGAGGGGCCCTACCTATGGCTACACCTTC. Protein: CASSLGRRGPTYGYTF.

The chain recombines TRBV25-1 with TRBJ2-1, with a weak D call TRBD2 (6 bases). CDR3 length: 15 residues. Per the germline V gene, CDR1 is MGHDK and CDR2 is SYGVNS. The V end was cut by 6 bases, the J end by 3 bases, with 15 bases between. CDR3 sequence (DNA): TGTGCCAGCAGCGACGGGGGACCTTACTACAATGAGCAGTTCTTC. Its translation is CASSDGGPYYNEQFF.

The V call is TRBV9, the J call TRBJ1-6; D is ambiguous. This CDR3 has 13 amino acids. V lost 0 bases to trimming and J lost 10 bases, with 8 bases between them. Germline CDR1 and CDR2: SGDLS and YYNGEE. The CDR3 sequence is CASSVDIGSPLHF. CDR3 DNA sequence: TGTGCCAGCAGCGTAGATATTGGGTCACCCCTCCACTTT.

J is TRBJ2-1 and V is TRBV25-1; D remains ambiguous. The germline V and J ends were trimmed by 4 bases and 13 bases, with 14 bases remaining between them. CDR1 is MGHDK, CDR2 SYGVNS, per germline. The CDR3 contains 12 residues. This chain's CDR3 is CASSGHEVGQFF. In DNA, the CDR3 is TGTGCCAGCAGTGGTCATGAGGTGGGACAGTTCTTC.

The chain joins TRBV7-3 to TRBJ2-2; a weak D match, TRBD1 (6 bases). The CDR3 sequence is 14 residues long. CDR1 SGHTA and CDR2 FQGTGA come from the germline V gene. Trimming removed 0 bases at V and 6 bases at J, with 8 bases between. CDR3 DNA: TGTGCCAGCAGCTTAACGTCAGGGGCCGGGGAGCTGTTTTTT. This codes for CASSLTSGAGELFF.

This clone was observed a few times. The CDR3 protein is CASSGRETQYF. The CDR3 DNA is TGTGCCAGCAGCGGACGGGAGACCCAGTACTTC. V usage is TRBV13 and J usage is TRBJ2-5; no reliable D call. CDR1 and CDR2 from the germline V gene are PRHDT and FYEKMQ (reference sequence). Trimming stripped 5 bases from V and 5 bases from J, with 6 bases between. CDR3 length: 11 residues.

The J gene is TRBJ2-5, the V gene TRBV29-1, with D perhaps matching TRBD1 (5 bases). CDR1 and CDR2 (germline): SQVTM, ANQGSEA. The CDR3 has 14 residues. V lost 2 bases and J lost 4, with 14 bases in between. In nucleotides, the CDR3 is TGCAGCGTTGAAACCGGCAGGGCCCCAGAGACCCAGTACTTC. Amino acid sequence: CSVETGRAPETQYF.

The CDR3 DNA is TGCAGCGTTGGGCCAGGGGGCTCTGGGGCCAACGTCCTGACTTTC. Translation: CSVGPGGSGANVLTF. This rearrangement joins TRBV29-1 to TRBJ2-6, with TRBD1 matching over 7 bases. Germline CDR1 is SQVTM and CDR2 is ANQGSEA. The CDR3 contains 15 residues. J lost 0 bases, V lost 4 bases, and 3 bases had no gene match. Filled out from reference TRBV29-1 and TRBJ2-6, the complete variable domain reads SAVISQKPSRDICQRGTSLTIQCQVDSQVTMMFWYRQQPGQSLTLIATANQGSEATYESGFVIDKFPISRPNLTFSTLTVSNMSPEDSSIYLCSVGPGGSGANVLTFGAGSRLTVL.